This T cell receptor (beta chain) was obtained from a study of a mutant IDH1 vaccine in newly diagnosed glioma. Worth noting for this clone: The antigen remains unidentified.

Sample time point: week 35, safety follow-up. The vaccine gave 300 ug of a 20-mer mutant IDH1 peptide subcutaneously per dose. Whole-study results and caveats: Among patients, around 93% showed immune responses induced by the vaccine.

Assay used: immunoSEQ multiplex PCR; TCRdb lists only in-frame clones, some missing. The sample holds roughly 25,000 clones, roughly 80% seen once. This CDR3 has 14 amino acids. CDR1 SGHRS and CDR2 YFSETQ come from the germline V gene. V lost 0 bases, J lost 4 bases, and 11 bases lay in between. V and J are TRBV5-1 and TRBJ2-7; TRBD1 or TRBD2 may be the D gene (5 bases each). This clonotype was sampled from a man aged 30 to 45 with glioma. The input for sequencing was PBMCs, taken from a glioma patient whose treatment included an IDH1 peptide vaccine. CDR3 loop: CASSLGGVGYEQYF. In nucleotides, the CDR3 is TGCGCCAGCAGCTTGGGAGGGGTCGGGTACGAGCAGTACTTC.